The entry that follows covers one T cell receptor (beta chain) sequence. Its antigen is currently unknown. The sample is drawn from a study of CD8+CD57+ T cells in acquired aplastic anemia. Overall study context: An average of roughly 3 ug of DNA was obtained from sorted CD4+ and CD8+ cells.

Using genomic DNA as the template, TCR beta VDJ and CDR3 profiling was carried out. TCRdb reanalysed the reads using MiXCR and keeps one entry per CDR3 protein. The sample lists 98,000 or so distinct CDR3 sequences; about half were seen once. Study conclusions and caveats: Patients and controls turned out to have approximately 29 CD8+ CDR3 sequences in common.

With 6 bases removed from V and 7 bases from J, the gap between germline ends came to 6 bases. CDR3 length: 11 amino acids. This TCR was recovered from a human donor in good health, serving as a control. Sequenced material: sorted CD4+, CD8+, or CD8+CD57+ T cells (not recorded which) from PBMCs. The chain couples TRBV12-3 or TRBV12-4 to TRBJ2-2, with D unresolved. The CDR3: CASRGGGELFF. The DNA for the CDR3 is TGTGCCAGCAGAGGCGGCGGGGAGCTGTTTTTT.